This T cell receptor beta chain was observed in a study of OX40 agonist ivuxolimab in advanced cancers. Study observations and caveats: Expanded clones were, on average, more numerous among CD8+ T cells than CD4+. Partial responders at 0.1-3.0 mg/kg had among the lowest clonal expansion.

About this clone: Its target is not known.

The protocol was immunoSEQ multiplex PCR, while the TCRdb copy is restricted to in-frame clones and leaves out a portion. Of just over 50,000 clones in the sample, 80% to 85% were seen once. This CDR3 is 15 amino acids long. The material was CD4+ or CD8+ T cells sorted from blood, obtained in a trial of the OX40 agonist ivuxolimab. This TCR derives from an adult with an advanced solid tumor such as melanoma, head and neck, liver or kidney cancer. The chain links TRBV1 to TRBJ1-2. TRBV1 is annotated as a pseudogene. The CDR3 coding sequence is TGCACCAGCAAGGGGGAGGGGGCTCTTAACTATGGCTACACCTTC. This sequence encodes CTSKGEGALNYGYTF.